These T cell receptor beta chains were read from a single sample in a study of early T cells in non-severe SARS-CoV-2 infection. Using its own MiXCR run on the 5' RACE reads, TCRdb lists one record per CDR3 protein. The sample gives around 65,000 distinct CDR3 sequences, over 9.5% of which show up once; roughly 1.4% is in the top ten. The source was whole blood, collected at baseline. The receptors stem from an adult who was a healthcare worker with PCR-confirmed SARS-CoV-2 infection or an uninfected control (not recorded which). CDR3s include the opening cysteine and the closing phenylalanine or tryptophan. D genes are given only for firm matches. Size is stated for part of the rows, as once, few or many counts, or as a class when the clone is expanded.

v_gene: TRBV7-8; d_gene: NA; j_gene: TRBJ2-7; abundance: NA; CDR3nt: TGTGCCAGCAGCCCGATGACCCACCAACTCTACGAGCAGTACTTC; CDR3aa: CASSPMTHQLYEQYF
v_gene: TRBV18; d_gene: NA; j_gene: TRBJ2-3; abundance: NA; CDR3nt: TGTGCCAGCTCACCAGACGGAGGCACAGATACGCAGTATTTT; CDR3aa: CASSPDGGTDTQYF
v_gene: TRBV20-1; d_gene: TRBD1; j_gene: TRBJ1-5; abundance: NA; CDR3nt: TGCAGTGCTAGATCACAGGGGGAGTATCACCCCCAGCATTTT; CDR3aa: CSARSQGEYHPQHF
v_gene: TRBV12-3/TRBV12-4; d_gene: NA; j_gene: TRBJ2-2; abundance: few; CDR3nt: TGTGCCAGCAGCCCTTACGGGTCTTACGCGAACACCGGGGAGCTGTTTTTT; CDR3aa: CASSPYGSYANTGELFF
v_gene: TRBV7-6; d_gene: TRBD2; j_gene: TRBJ2-1; abundance: few; CDR3nt: TGTGCCAGCAGCAAAGGGACTAGCGGGTCCTACAATGAGCAGTTCTTC; CDR3aa: CASSKGTSGSYNEQFF
v_gene: TRBV4-2; d_gene: TRBD2; j_gene: TRBJ2-3; abundance: few; CDR3nt: TGTGCCAGCAGCCAAGTAGCGGGGGGGCCCGCAGATACGCAGTATTTT; CDR3aa: CASSQVAGGPADTQYF
v_gene: TRBV7-6; d_gene: NA; j_gene: TRBJ1-2; abundance: NA; CDR3nt: TGTGCCAGCAGCCGGACGGGCAGGGGCGACTATGGCTACACCTTC; CDR3aa: CASSRTGRGDYGYTF
v_gene: TRBV25-1; d_gene: NA; j_gene: TRBJ2-1; abundance: NA; CDR3nt: TGTGCCAGCCGTTCCCTCGGGACACATCTTAATGAGCAGTTCTTC; CDR3aa: CASRSLGTHLNEQFF
v_gene: TRBV9; d_gene: NA; j_gene: TRBJ2-7; abundance: few; CDR3nt: TGTGCCAGCAGCCCAACCTTCACTGGTGGACGCCTATACGAGCAGTACTTC; CDR3aa: CASSPTFTGGRLYEQYF
v_gene: TRBV6-2/TRBV6-3; d_gene: NA; j_gene: TRBJ1-2; abundance: NA; CDR3nt: TGTGCCAGCAGTTACGATCAGCACTATGGCTACACCTTC; CDR3aa: CASSYDQHYGYTF
v_gene: TRBV27; d_gene: NA; j_gene: TRBJ2-3; abundance: few; CDR3nt: TGTGCCAGCAGTCCCCGTGCAGGTGGGGTCACAGATACGCAGTATTTT; CDR3aa: CASSPRAGGVTDTQYF
v_gene: TRBV18; d_gene: NA; j_gene: TRBJ2-2; abundance: NA; CDR3nt: TGTGCCAGCTCTCATAATAGACCGGGCGGTCTGAACACCGGGGAGCTGTTTTTT; CDR3aa: CASSHNRPGGLNTGELFF
v_gene: TRBV7-9; d_gene: TRBD2; j_gene: TRBJ2-2; abundance: many; CDR3nt: TGTGCCAGCAGCTTAAAAGGGGCTAGCGGGAGTAATGTTCGCGCCGGGGAGCTGTTTTTT; CDR3aa: CASSLKGASGSNVRAGELFF
v_gene: TRBV11-2; d_gene: TRBD1; j_gene: TRBJ2-2; abundance: many; CDR3nt: TGTGCCAGCAGCCTGGGACAGCCGGACACCGGGGAGCTGTTTTTT; CDR3aa: CASSLGQPDTGELFF
v_gene: TRBV18; d_gene: TRBD2; j_gene: TRBJ2-2; abundance: NA; CDR3nt: TGTGCCAGCTCACAGAGCGGGGTGAACACCGGGGAGCTGTTTTTT; CDR3aa: CASSQSGVNTGELFF
v_gene: TRBV6-5; d_gene: NA; j_gene: TRBJ1-4; abundance: many; CDR3nt: TGTGCCAGCAGCAGATACCCTAGGGAAAAACTGTTTTTT; CDR3aa: CASSRYPREKLFF
v_gene: TRBV20-1; d_gene: TRBD2; j_gene: TRBJ2-3; abundance: NA; CDR3nt: TGCAGTGCTAGAGCTGGGACTAGCGGGGGGGATACGCAGTATTTT; CDR3aa: CSARAGTSGGDTQYF
v_gene: TRBV30; d_gene: NA; j_gene: TRBJ1-4; abundance: NA; CDR3nt: TGTGCCTGGAGGTCGCGACTAGATGAAAAACTGTTTTTT; CDR3aa: CAWRSRLDEKLFF
v_gene: TRBV5-1; d_gene: TRBD2; j_gene: TRBJ2-1; abundance: few; CDR3nt: TGCGCCAGCAGCTTTAGCGGGAGGGCCCCCTACAATGAGCAGTTCTTC; CDR3aa: CASSFSGRAPYNEQFF
v_gene: TRBV18; d_gene: NA; j_gene: TRBJ1-1; abundance: few; CDR3nt: TGTGCCAGCTCACTTCCTCGGGGGGCGATGAACACTGAAGCTTTCTTT; CDR3aa: CASSLPRGAMNTEAFF
v_gene: TRBV18; d_gene: NA; j_gene: TRBJ2-7; abundance: many; CDR3nt: TGTGCCAGCTCACCAGGGACACCTACCTACGAGCAGTACTTC; CDR3aa: CASSPGTPTYEQYF
v_gene: TRBV11-3; d_gene: NA; j_gene: TRBJ1-5; abundance: NA; CDR3nt: TGTGCCAGCAGTAACAGGAGCAATCAGCCCCAGCATTTT; CDR3aa: CASSNRSNQPQHF
v_gene: TRBV19; d_gene: NA; j_gene: TRBJ2-7; abundance: few; CDR3nt: TGTGCCAGTAGTATGGGCAGCCCGGGCTACGAGCAGTACTTC; CDR3aa: CASSMGSPGYEQYF
v_gene: TRBV6-2/TRBV6-3; d_gene: NA; j_gene: TRBJ2-1; abundance: NA; CDR3nt: TGTGCCAGCAGTTACAGTTTAGCGGCCTACAATGAGCAGTTCTTC; CDR3aa: CASSYSLAAYNEQFF
v_gene: TRBV23-1; d_gene: NA; j_gene: TRBJ2-1; abundance: many; CDR3nt: TGCGCCAGCAGTCAATCGAAGCCCCCGGTAGGGCCTTCGAACGATGAGCAGTTCTTC; CDR3aa: CASSQSKPPVGPSNDEQFF
v_gene: TRBV28; d_gene: NA; j_gene: TRBJ2-1; abundance: few; CDR3nt: TGTGCCAGCAGTCCCCCTCGCGTCGGTGAGCAGTTCTTC; CDR3aa: CASSPPRVGEQFF
v_gene: TRBV7-2; d_gene: TRBD1; j_gene: TRBJ1-1; abundance: NA; CDR3nt: TGTGCCAGCAGCTTAGACAGGGGGTGGACTGAAGCTTTCTTT; CDR3aa: CASSLDRGWTEAFF
v_gene: TRBV11-2; d_gene: NA; j_gene: TRBJ1-6; abundance: few; CDR3nt: TGTGCCAGCAGCTCACTATCGGCGGAATATTCACCCCTCCACTTT; CDR3aa: CASSSLSAEYSPLHF
v_gene: TRBV19; d_gene: TRBD1; j_gene: TRBJ2-7; abundance: NA; CDR3nt: TGTGCCAGTAGTATCGGACAGGCCTACGAGCAGCACTTC; CDR3aa: CASSIGQAYEQHF
v_gene: TRBV6-6; d_gene: NA; j_gene: TRBJ2-5; abundance: few; CDR3nt: TGTGCCAGCAGTTACTCGACGTCAAATAGATACCAAGAGACCCAGTACTTC; CDR3aa: CASSYSTSNRYQETQYF
v_gene: TRBV11-2; d_gene: TRBD1; j_gene: TRBJ1-4; abundance: many; CDR3nt: TGTGCCAGCAGCTTCGGACAGGGAGGAAGGCAAGGTGAAAAACTGTTTTTT; CDR3aa: CASSFGQGGRQGEKLFF
v_gene: TRBV7-2; d_gene: TRBD2; j_gene: TRBJ2-3; abundance: many; CDR3nt: TGTGCCAGCAGCCCCGCCCCGACTAGCGAAACCAAGCTTCGTGGTACGCAGTATTTT; CDR3aa: CASSPAPTSETKLRGTQYF
v_gene: TRBV14; d_gene: NA; j_gene: TRBJ2-7; abundance: NA; CDR3nt: TGTGCCAGCAGGAGGGAAGGCGAGCAGTACTTC; CDR3aa: CASRREGEQYF
v_gene: TRBV7-2; d_gene: TRBD2; j_gene: TRBJ2-7; abundance: few; CDR3nt: TGTGCCAGCAGCTTCGCGGGGGGCCTCGAGCAGTACTTC; CDR3aa: CASSFAGGLEQYF
v_gene: TRBV3-1; d_gene: TRBD1; j_gene: TRBJ1-1; abundance: NA; CDR3nt: TGTGCCAGCAGATCCACAGGGGGCCCTGAAGCTTTCTTT; CDR3aa: CASRSTGGPEAFF
v_gene: TRBV27; d_gene: NA; j_gene: TRBJ1-6; abundance: few; CDR3nt: TGTGCCAGCGCGCCTTTGAGCTCCTATAATTCACCCCTCCACTTT; CDR3aa: CASAPLSSYNSPLHF
v_gene: TRBV7-9; d_gene: TRBD2; j_gene: TRBJ2-1; abundance: few; CDR3nt: TGTGCCAGCAGCTTAGAGTTTTTAGCGGGAGCCGGCAGGGGCTCCTACAATGAGCAGTTCTTC; CDR3aa: CASSLEFLAGAGRGSYNEQFF
v_gene: TRBV7-9; d_gene: NA; j_gene: TRBJ2-2; abundance: many; CDR3nt: TGTGCCAGCAGCTCGGTGGGGGTCACCGGGGAGCTGTTTTTT; CDR3aa: CASSSVGVTGELFF
v_gene: TRBV7-2; d_gene: NA; j_gene: TRBJ2-3; abundance: many; CDR3nt: TGTGCCAGCAGCTCCTCAGGGGCAGATACGCAGTATTTT; CDR3aa: CASSSSGADTQYF
v_gene: TRBV5-5; d_gene: TRBD2; j_gene: TRBJ2-1; abundance: NA; CDR3nt: TGTGCCAGCAGCCCGAAACCCAGACTAGCGGGACCCAACAATGAGCAGTTCTTC; CDR3aa: CASSPKPRLAGPNNEQFF
v_gene: TRBV28; d_gene: TRBD1; j_gene: TRBJ2-1; abundance: many; CDR3nt: TGTGCCAGCAGTTCCCGGGACAGGGTAGACAATGAGCAGTTCTTC; CDR3aa: CASSSRDRVDNEQFF
v_gene: TRBV10-2; d_gene: NA; j_gene: TRBJ2-1; abundance: few; CDR3nt: TGCGCCAGCAGCCGGGACAAGGGGGGCTACAATGAGCAGTTCTTC; CDR3aa: CASSRDKGGYNEQFF
v_gene: TRBV20-1; d_gene: NA; j_gene: TRBJ2-2; abundance: NA; CDR3nt: TGCAGTGCTAGATACCCGAATACCGGGGAGCTGTTTTTT; CDR3aa: CSARYPNTGELFF